This TCR beta chain was retrieved from a study of neurological immune-mediated disorders. This clonotype was seen a handful of times. Unsorted libraries came from 2 million PBMCs stored at -80 °C. From the 5' RACE reads, TCRdb called clonotypes with MiXCR, one entry per CDR3 protein. The table shows 57,000 or so distinct CDR3 sequences, with about an eighth occurring only once. The V and J ends lost 1 base and 3 bases respectively, with 11 bases between them. This CDR3 is 16 amino acids long. Germline V gene data show CDR1 as SGHTS and CDR2 as YDEGEE. The V and J genes are TRBV5-8 and TRBJ1-6; D possibly corresponds to TRBD1 (6 bases). This sequence was found in a man in his fifties or sixties in good health. Material: PBMCs. The CDR3 protein is CASSLSRGLYNSPLHF. CDR3 in DNA: TGTGCCAGCAGCTTGAGCCGGGGGCTCTATAATTCACCCCTCCACTTT. The full variable domain, in which reference TRBV5-8 and TRBJ1-6 provide the parts outside the CDR3, is EAGVTQSPTHLIKTRGQQATLRCSPISGHTSVYWYQQALGLGLQFLLWYDEGEERNRGNFPPRFSGRQFPNYSSELNVNALELEDSALYLCASSLSRGLYNSPLHFGNGTRLTVT.